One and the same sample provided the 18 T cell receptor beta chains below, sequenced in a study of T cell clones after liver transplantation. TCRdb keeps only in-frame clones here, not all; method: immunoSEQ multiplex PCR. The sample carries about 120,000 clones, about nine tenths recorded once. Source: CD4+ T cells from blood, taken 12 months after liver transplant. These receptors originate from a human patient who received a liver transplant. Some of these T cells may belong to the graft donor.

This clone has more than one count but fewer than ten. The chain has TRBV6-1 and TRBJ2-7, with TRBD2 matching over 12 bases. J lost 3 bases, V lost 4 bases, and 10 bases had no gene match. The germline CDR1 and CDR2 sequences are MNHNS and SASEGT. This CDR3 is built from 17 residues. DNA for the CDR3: TGTGCCAGCAGTGCAGCTAGCGGGAGGGCCAGGTTCTACGAGCAGTACTTC. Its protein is CASSAASGRARFYEQYF.

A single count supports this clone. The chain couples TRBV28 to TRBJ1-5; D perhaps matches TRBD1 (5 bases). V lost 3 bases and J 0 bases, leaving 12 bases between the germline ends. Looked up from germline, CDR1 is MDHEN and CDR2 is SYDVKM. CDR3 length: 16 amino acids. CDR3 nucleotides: TGTGCCAGCAGTTTCTTGAGACAGTATAGCAATCAGCCCCAGCATTTT. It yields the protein CASSFLRQYSNQPQHF.

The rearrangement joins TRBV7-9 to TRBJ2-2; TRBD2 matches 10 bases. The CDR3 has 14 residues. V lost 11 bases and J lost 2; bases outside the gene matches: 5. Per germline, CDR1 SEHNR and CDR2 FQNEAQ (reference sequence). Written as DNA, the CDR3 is TGTGCCGGGAAGCGGGAGGGCAACACCGGGGAGCTGTTTTTT. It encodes CAGKREGNTGELFF.

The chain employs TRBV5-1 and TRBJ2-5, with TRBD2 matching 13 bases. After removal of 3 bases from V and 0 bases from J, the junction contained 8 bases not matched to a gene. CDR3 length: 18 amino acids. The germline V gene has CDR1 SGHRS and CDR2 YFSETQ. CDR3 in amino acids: CASSSSTTSGRYQETQYF. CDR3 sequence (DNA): TGCGCCAGCAGCTCCTCCACGACTAGCGGGAGGTACCAAGAGACCCAGTACTTC.

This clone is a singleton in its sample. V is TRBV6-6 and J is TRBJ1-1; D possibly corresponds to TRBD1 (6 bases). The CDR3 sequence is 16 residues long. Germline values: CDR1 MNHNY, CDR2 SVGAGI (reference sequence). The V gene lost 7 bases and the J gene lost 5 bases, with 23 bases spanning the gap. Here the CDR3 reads CASNKDRIQGLTEAFF. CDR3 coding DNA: TGTGCCAGCAACAAAGACAGGATCCAAGGACTGACTGAAGCTTTCTTT.

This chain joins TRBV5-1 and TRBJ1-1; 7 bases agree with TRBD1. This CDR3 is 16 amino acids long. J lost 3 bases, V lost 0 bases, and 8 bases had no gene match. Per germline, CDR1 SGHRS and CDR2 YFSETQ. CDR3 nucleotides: TGCGCCAGCAGCTTGGGTGACAGGGTGTTGTACACTGAAGCTTTCTTT. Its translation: CASSLGDRVLYTEAFF. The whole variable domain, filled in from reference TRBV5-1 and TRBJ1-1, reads KAGVTQTPRYLIKTRGQQVTLSCSPISGHRSVSWYQQTPGQGLQFLFEYFSETQRNKGNFPGRFSGRQFSNSRSEMNVSTLELGDSALYLCASSLGDRVLYTEAFFGQGTRLTVV.

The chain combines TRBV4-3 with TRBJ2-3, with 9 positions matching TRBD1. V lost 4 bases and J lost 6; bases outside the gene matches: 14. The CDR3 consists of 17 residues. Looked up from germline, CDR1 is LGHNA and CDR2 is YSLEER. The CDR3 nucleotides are TGCGCCAGCAGCCGGCAGAGAACAGGGGGCGCCGGGGATACGCAGTATTTT. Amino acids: CASSRQRTGGAGDTQYF.

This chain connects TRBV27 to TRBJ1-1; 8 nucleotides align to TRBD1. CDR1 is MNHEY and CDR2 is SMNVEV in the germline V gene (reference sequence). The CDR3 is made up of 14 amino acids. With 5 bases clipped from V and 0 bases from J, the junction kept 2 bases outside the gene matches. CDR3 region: CASSGQGLNTEAFF. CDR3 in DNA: TGTGCCAGCAGTGGACAGGGCCTGAACACTGAAGCTTTCTTT.

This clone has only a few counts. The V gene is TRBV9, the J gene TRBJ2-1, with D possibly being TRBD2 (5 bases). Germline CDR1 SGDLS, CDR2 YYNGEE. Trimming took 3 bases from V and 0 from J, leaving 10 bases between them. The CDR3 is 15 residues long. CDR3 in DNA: TGTGCCAGCAGCGCCGCCGGAGGCTCCTACAATGAGCAGTTCTTC. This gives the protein CASSAAGGSYNEQFF.

DNA for the CDR3: TGTGCCAGCAGCTCGCGACAGGGCAATCAGCCCCAGCATTTT. It yields the protein CASSSRQGNQPQHF. The chain employs TRBV11-3 and TRBJ1-5, with D possibly TRBD1 on 6 matching bases. CDR1 and CDR2 from the germline V gene are SGHNT and YENEEA. Trimming stripped 4 bases from V and 2 bases from J, with 9 bases between. The CDR3 extends over 14 amino acids.

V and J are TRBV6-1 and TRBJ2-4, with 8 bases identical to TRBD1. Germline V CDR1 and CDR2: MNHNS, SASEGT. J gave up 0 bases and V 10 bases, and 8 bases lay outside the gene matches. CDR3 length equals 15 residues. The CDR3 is CATSQGVLAKNIQYF. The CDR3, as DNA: TGTGCCACTTCACAGGGGGTGCTAGCCAAAAACATTCAGTACTTC.

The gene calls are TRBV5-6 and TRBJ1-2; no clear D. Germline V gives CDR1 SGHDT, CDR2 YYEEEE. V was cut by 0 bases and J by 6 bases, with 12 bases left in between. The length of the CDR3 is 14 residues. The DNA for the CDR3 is TGTGCCAGCAGCTTGGGGGCAGACTCCGATGGCTACACCTTC. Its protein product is CASSLGADSDGYTF.

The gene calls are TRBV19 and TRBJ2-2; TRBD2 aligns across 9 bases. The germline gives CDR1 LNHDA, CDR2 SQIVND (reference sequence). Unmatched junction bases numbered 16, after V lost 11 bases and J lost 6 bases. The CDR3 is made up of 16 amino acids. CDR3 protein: CAATRWASGKAGELFF. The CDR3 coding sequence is TGTGCCGCTACACGATGGGCTAGCGGGAAGGCCGGGGAGCTGTTTTTT.

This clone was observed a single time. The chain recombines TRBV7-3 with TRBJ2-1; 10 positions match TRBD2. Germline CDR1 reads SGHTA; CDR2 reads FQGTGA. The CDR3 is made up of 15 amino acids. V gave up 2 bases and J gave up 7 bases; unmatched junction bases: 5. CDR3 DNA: TGTGCCAGCAGCTTACTAGCGGGAGATTGGAATGAGCAGTTCTTC. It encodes CASSLLAGDWNEQFF.

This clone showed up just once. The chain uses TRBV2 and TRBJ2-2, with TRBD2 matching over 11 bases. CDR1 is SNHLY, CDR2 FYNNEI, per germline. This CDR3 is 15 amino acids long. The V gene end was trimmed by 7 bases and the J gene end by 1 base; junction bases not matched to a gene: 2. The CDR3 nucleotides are TGTGCCAGCACCGGGACTAGCGGGAACACCGGGGAGCTGTTTTTT. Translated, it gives CASTGTSGNTGELFF.

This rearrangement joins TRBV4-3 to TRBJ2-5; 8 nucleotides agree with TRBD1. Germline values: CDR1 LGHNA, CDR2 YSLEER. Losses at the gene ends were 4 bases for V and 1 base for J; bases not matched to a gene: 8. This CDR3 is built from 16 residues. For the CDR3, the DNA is TGCGCCAGCAGCCGAGAAACCGGGACAGGCCAAGAGACCCAGTACTTC. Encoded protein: CASSRETGTGQETQYF.

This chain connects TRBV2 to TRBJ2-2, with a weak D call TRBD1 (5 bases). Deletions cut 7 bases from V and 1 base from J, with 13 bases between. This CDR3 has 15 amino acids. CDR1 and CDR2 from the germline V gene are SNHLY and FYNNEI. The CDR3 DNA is TGTGCCAGCACCCAGTCGCAGGGGAACACCGGGGAGCTGTTTTTT. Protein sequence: CASTQSQGNTGELFF.

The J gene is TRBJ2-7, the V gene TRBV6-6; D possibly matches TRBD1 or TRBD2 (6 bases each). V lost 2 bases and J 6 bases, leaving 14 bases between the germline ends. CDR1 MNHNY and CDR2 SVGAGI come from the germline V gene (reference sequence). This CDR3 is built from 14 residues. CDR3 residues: CASSYRGGPGEQYF. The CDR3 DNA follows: TGTGCCAGCAGTTACCGTGGGGGGCCTGGCGAGCAGTACTTC.